This T cell receptor (beta chain) was found in a study of early T cells in non-severe SARS-CoV-2 infection. Turning to the study itself: Bulk RNA taken from unsorted whole blood was sequenced, leaving chains unpaired. General observations from the study: The study's VDJdb matching favored anti-spike CD8 responses and missed private and CD4 specificities.

The germline V gene has CDR1 MNHNS and CDR2 SASEGT. V was cut by 10 bases and J by 3 bases, with 16 bases left in between. This CDR3 has 15 amino acids. A few counts support this clonotype. Its antigen remains unidentified. TCRdb re-called the 5' RACE reads with MiXCR, one entry per CDR3 protein. In the table there are roughly 40,000 distinct CDR3 sequences, around 4.5% of which are singletons. Sequenced: whole blood. V and J are TRBV6-1 and TRBJ2-6; D possibly corresponds to TRBD2 (7 bases). The receptor comes from an adult who was a healthcare worker with PCR-confirmed SARS-CoV-2 infection or an uninfected control (not recorded which). CDR3 in DNA: TGTGCCACCCTGGGGGGGGCTGGTGGGGCCAACGTCCTGACTTTC. Translating it yields CATLGGAGGANVLTF.